This TCR beta chain was recovered during a study of shared clonotypes between healthy human individuals (dated by TCRdb to 2019 to 2021). For the wider study: The cohort included three men and a couple of women between 18 and 49 years of age. To estimate repertoire size and how much clonotypes are shared between individuals, the study performed deep sequencing of blood TCR repertoires from a few healthy adults. For each donor, CD4 naive and CD4 memory were each given three plates, CD8 naive was given two plates, and CD8 memory was given one plate. Leukapheresis yielded between about 0.85 and 10 billion PBMCs per donor. To increase sequencing depth and limit assay-specific biases, TCR repertoire library preparation and sequencing were carried out by different laboratories using diverse techniques.

What the study reported, not specific to this receptor: Rarefaction of sorted-subset datasets indicated incomplete sequencing despite the large sequencing depth. Higher generation probabilities were observed for clonotypes shared by all four sorted-subset donors than for non-shared clonotypes. Sampling was restricted to blood, and TCR repertoires in tissues likely differ from the TCR repertoires found in blood. Around 5.4% of naive CD4, 3.5% of naive CD8, 2% to 2.5% of memory CD4, and roughly 0.4% of memory CD8 clonotypes were shared across several donors. Pairwise subsampling indicated that sequencing depth was expected to affect the degree of clonotype sharing among donors. Because the study included only a small number of donors, the genetic and exposure-history diversity represented was limited. Naive subsets generally had larger estimated clonotype richness than memory subsets.

Of note for this clone: Its antigen is still unknown. No base quality information exists; no much larger clone differs at one position.

Trimming leaves V shorter by 1 base and J shorter by 7 bases, with the junction holding 13 bases beyond the gene matches. The germline V gene (reference sequence) sets CDR1 to MNHEY and CDR2 to SMNVEV. The cysteine opens and the phenylalanine closes a CDR3 of 18 amino acids. Only CDR3 DNA remains: 54 bases, in frame from the first base. Donors were healthy HIV-negative adults with no recently reported acute infections or vaccinations. Every donor was a Caucasian adult living in Nashville, Tennessee, USA. CD4+ T cells were enriched through magnetic negative selection, after which naive cells were positively selected on CD45RA and the remaining negative fraction served as the memory subset. After blood collection by leukapheresis, PBMCs were isolated using Ficoll-Histopaque density gradient centrifugation and then cryopreserved in the vapor phase of liquid nitrogen. Analytical flow cytometry was used to check the purity and quantity of every magnetically sorted T cell population. From each sorted fraction, genomic DNA was isolated and quantified by UV absorbance on a Nanodrop 2000c.

Using the deep immunoSEQ assay, multiplex PCR amplified TCR CDR3 regions from genomic DNA. Extracted genomic DNA from each cell subset was distributed evenly across all wells of several immunoSEQ 96-well plates, and each plate was treated as a replicate. For sorted subsets, approximately 190 ng of genomic DNA, equivalent to roughly 33,000 T cell genomes, went into each replicate PCR. Purified libraries were quantified with a Qubit 3.0 fluorometer, sized on a Bioanalyzer 2100, and re-quantified with the KAPA Library Quantification kit. Every immunoSEQ 96-well plate was sequenced on a dedicated single-read 150-cycle Illumina NextSeq 550 flow cell. For the original study's pipeline: Because the immunoSEQ output included only junctional sequences and no quality scores, the filtering could not be the same as the filtering used for full-length reads. Sequences were annotated with PyIR, a Python wrapper for IgBLAST v1.9, using IMGT germline references to assign V/J genes and CDR3. Any read was removed if the V/J assignment was weak (E-value above 1e-6), the CDR3 was missing, or the read contained stop codons, out-of-frame junctions, or ambiguous translated residues. V3J clonotypes were defined by identical inferred V gene, J gene, and CDR3 amino acid sequence. Percentage overlap between repertoires was calculated by dividing the number of shared unique clonotypes by the size of the smaller repertoire. Three approaches were used to assess repertoire richness: RTK rarefaction, the Chao1 estimator, and Recon v2.1 estimates of unobserved clonotypes. Generation probabilities for all TCRbeta clonotypes obtained by the gDNA method from several donors were computed using OLGA. In TCRdb, the immuneACCESS table is reduced to in-frame sequences with V and J assigned. These tables do not hold every clone; where another copy was compared, an unresolved V gene accounts for under half, and the others remain unexplained. From that table come the V and J calls and clone size; the DNA was used to work out D and trimming. This sample holds 2,500,000 or so clones; roughly 93% were observed only once. 0.36% of the sample is in the top ten clones.

The sequencing sample was made of naive CD4+ T cells from PBMCs. The label giving this sample's cell subset or site can be read as: CD45RA+ positively selected. This TCR was recovered from a young man in good health. Some clones in this sample may be carry-over from other donors' samples. The chain was built from TRBV27 and TRBJ2-2; 9 middle bases align to TRBD2. The CDR3 amino acid sequence is: CASSLFGLAGESGGELFF. The sequenced DNA: TGTGCCAGCAGTTTATTTGGGTTAGCGGGAGAATCGGGCGGGGAGCTGTTTTTT.